This T cell receptor beta chain was obtained from a study of naive and memory T cell subsets (dated by TCRdb to about 2017). Study-level background: In the figure summarizing the skin biopsy and whole blood samples, 10 or so blood donors, 7 tuberculin skin test biopsies and 3 saline control biopsies were reported. PCR2 was typically run as a SYBR Green qPCR and stopped at a set threshold, although low-input samples could use end-point PCR of 5 to 7 cycles instead. The investigation overall reported the following: The RNA-based method was acknowledged as potentially sensitive to TCR transcript changes with T cell activation and differentiation.

The germline V and J ends show losses of 4 bases and 4 bases respectively, and no gene match explains 11 bases of the junction. The CDR3 covers 17 residues, taking in both the cysteine and the phenylalanine. The retained sequence is limited to the CDR3, 51 bases, with the frame set at the first base. CDR1 and CDR2 (LNHDA, SQIVND) derive from the germline V gene (reference sequence). This clonotype occurred many times. What antigen it recognizes has not been identified. No much larger clonotype is one base removed from it; base qualities were not supplied. Libraries came from 5' RACE. The ligated cDNA was amplified by four rounds of PCR, in which nested alpha and beta constant region primers were used together with the SP2 primer. For the blood and skin samples, reverse transcription of TCR RNA was done with SuperScript IV along with alpha and beta constant region primers. An oligonucleotide carrying the Illumina SP2 primer and a UMI was ligated to the cDNA 3' end using T4 RNA ligase 1. To prevent hairpin formation, the 12-nucleotide UMI was made up of two random hexamers with an eight-base spacer between them. From the second PCR onward, TCR alpha and beta chain libraries were processed separately and dual indexed for multiplexing. After pooling, the indexed libraries were analyzed by capillary electrophoresis and sequenced on either an Illumina MiSeq or NextSeq. Libraries were spiked with PhiX DNA at 5-7% so that base diversity was increased and cluster recognition was improved. The published analysis was carried out like this. Demultiplexor extracted UMIs from read 2, combined them with read 1 TCR sequence, and split reads by sample indices. V and J genes and V-J junctions were identified by Decombinator, which gave every TCR a five-part identifier that included V and J deletions. Collapsinator used UMIs to correct sequencing errors and PCR amplification heterogeneity, producing a UMI-based abundance for each TCR. CDR3Translator converted identifiers to nucleotide sequence, translated to amino acids, and extracted CDR3 regions using terminal motifs. Error-corrected counts of alpha and beta TCRs from blood and skin were compared after being normalized to the amount of input RNA. TCRdb ran its own pipeline on the public reads, namely fastp trimming at Q25 and MiXCR clone calling, and kept in-frame beta chains. Merged by CDR3 protein, the rows form single entries marked with the most common genes and DNA. None of the V and J calls come from the authors' own analysis; TCRdb made them. For this sample there are roughly 56,000 distinct CDR3 sequences; over 7% appear just once. The ten top clones hold 8.5% to 10% of the sample.

Using 3' ligation of a UMI-containing oligonucleotide to TCR cDNA, the study laid out a robust and sensitive protocol to amplify, sequence and analyze TCRs. For whole blood analysis, about 2.5 ml of peripheral blood was collected from healthy adult volunteers into Tempus tubes, and RNA was extracted following the manufacturer's instructions. Total RNA, without cell sorting, was DNase treated with RQ1 DNase before reverse transcription, targeting about 1 to 1000 ng input. Libraries were prepared from skin biopsies and whole blood to test how robust the pipeline was in samples where T cells are a minority population.

The TCR was taken from a male donor in good health. The chain links TRBV19 with TRBJ1-1, with 11 junctional bases fitting TRBD1. The DNA sequence is as follows: TGTGCCAGTAGTACCTGGTATGGACAGGGGGCGAGCACTGAAGCTTTCTTT. Its amino acids are CASSTWYGQGASTEAFF.